The 24 T cell receptor beta chains presented below share a single source sample, sequenced in a study of T cells in tuberculosis (dated by TCRdb to 2016 to 2019). Library creation used the immunoSEQ multiplex PCR assay. TCRdb holds this immuneACCESS table with in-frame rearrangements only. Some clones are missing; in checked studies, unresolved V genes explain under half, and the rest has no known cause. The table for this sample lists some 47,000 clones; about 95% of them were counted only once. The ten top clones hold 6% to 8% of the sample. The material sequenced was PBMCs. These receptors were obtained from a donor aged 10-35 years with latent tuberculosis or without tuberculosis infection.

This sequence joins TRBV5-1 and TRBJ2-1; TRBD1 matches at 7 bases. The junction had 6 bases not matched to a gene; V was cut back by 6 bases and J by 0 bases. The CDR3 length is 15 residues. Germline V gene lookup returns CDR1 SGHRS and CDR2 YFSETQ. CDR3 protein: CASTMDRSSYNEQFF. The CDR3 region has the DNA TGCGCCAGCACCATGGACAGGAGCTCCTACAATGAGCAGTTCTTC.

As regards this clone: A junction end diverges from the germline sequence, so it may reflect a read error. The V call is TRBV4-1, the J call TRBJ1-2; perhaps TRBD1 as D (5 bases). CDR1 and CDR2 (germline): MGHRA, YSYEKL. The CDR3 length is 18 residues. The CDR3 bases are TGCGCCAGCAGCCAAGATCTAGAAAGGGGCCCCCTCTGGTATGGCTACACCTTT. The encoded protein is CASSQDLERGPLWYGYTF.

CDR3 loop: CASSISVTYEQYF. CDR3 bases: TGTGCCAGCAGCATATCGGTTACCTACGAGCAGTACTTC. The V call is TRBV27, the J call TRBJ2-7; D ambiguous. The CDR3 is made up of 13 amino acids. Trimming removed 6 bases at V and 2 bases at J, with 11 bases between. Germline-derived CDR1 and CDR2 are MNHEY and SMNVEV (reference sequence).

V is TRBV9 and J is TRBJ1-2; TRBD1 matches 7 bases. Germline V lookup: CDR1 SGDLS, CDR2 YYNGEE. The CDR3 runs 12 residues. The V and J ends lost 4 bases and 8 bases, in that order; junction bases with no gene match: 5. In DNA, the CDR3 is TGTGCCAGCAGCACCTCGACAGGGGGCTACACCTTC. Its protein product is CASSTSTGGYTF.

This chain uses TRBV6-5 with TRBJ2-2; D may be TRBD2 (6 bases). CDR3 length equals 16 residues. Trimming left V 0 bases short and J 7 bases short, with 15 bases between. Germline CDR1 reads MNHEY; CDR2 reads SVGAGI. CDR3 coding DNA: TGTGCCAGCAGTTACTCTTCTGGAGGGACCGGCGGGGAGCTGTTTTTT. Translated, it gives CASSYSSGGTGGELFF.

The chain uses TRBV27 and TRBJ1-4; D is uncertain. CDR3 size: 19 residues. CDR1 is MNHEY and CDR2 is SMNVEV in the germline V gene (reference sequence). Trimming shortened V by 4 bases and J by 6 bases, and 27 bases separated the two germline ends. The CDR3: CASSSSWRSWVEVDEKLFF. CDR3 in DNA: TGTGCCAGCAGTTCGTCCTGGAGGAGTTGGGTGGAGGTGGATGAAAAACTGTTTTTT.

V is TRBV5-1 and J is TRBJ2-7; the match to TRBD2 covers 12 bases. CDR3 length: 15 residues. The J segment lost 0 bases and the V segment lost 7 bases, leaving 5 bases of the junction unmatched. Germline CDR1 is SGHRS and CDR2 is YFSETQ. Here the CDR3 DNA reads TGCGCCAGCCAAGAGGGACTAGCGGGCTCCTACGAGCAGTACTTC. It yields the protein CASQEGLAGSYEQYF.

The rearrangement uses TRBV29-1 and TRBJ1-1, with D maybe TRBD1 (6 bases). The CDR3 extends over 12 amino acids. Per germline, CDR1 SQVTM and CDR2 ANQGSEA. Trimming removed 7 bases at V and 1 base at J, with 10 bases between. The CDR3: CSADRTNTEAFF. CDR3 sequence (DNA): TGCAGCGCCGACAGGACGAACACTGAAGCTTTCTTT.

This clone was recorded only once. The V gene is TRBV18, the J gene TRBJ1-1; 7 nucleotides agree with TRBD1. V shed 0 bases, J shed 5 bases, and the junction held 3 bases outside the gene matches. The CDR3 loop spans 14 amino acids. Germline V gene lookup returns CDR1 KGHSH and CDR2 LQKENI. The chain's CDR3 is CASSPPTGRTEAFF. The CDR3, as DNA: TGTGCCAGCTCACCACCGACAGGGCGGACTGAAGCTTTCTTT.

The chain carries TRBV5-1 and TRBJ1-1; D might be TRBD1 (5 bases). Germline CDR1 reads SGHRS; CDR2 reads YFSETQ. The V end lost 3 bases, the J end lost 5 bases, and 11 bases lay between the germline ends. The CDR3 covers 13 residues. This CDR3 reads CASSSDTLTEAFF. The CDR3 bases are TGCGCCAGCAGCTCGGACACCCTAACTGAAGCTTTCTTT. Combining the CDR3 with reference TRBV5-1 and TRBJ1-1 gives the whole variable domain KAGVTQTPRYLIKTRGQQVTLSCSPISGHRSVSWYQQTPGQGLQFLFEYFSETQRNKGNFPGRFSGRQFSNSRSEMNVSTLELGDSALYLCASSSDTLTEAFFGQGTRLTVV.

The J gene is TRBJ1-2, the V gene TRBV14; D is possibly TRBD1 (6 bases). In germline, CDR1 is SGHDN, CDR2 FVKESK. The length of the CDR3 is 14 residues. The V gene lost 0 bases and the J gene lost 8 bases, with 13 bases spanning the gap. CDR3 sequence (DNA): TGTGCCAGCAGCCAAGATCAGGGGTGGAGCGGCTACACCTTC. Translation gives CASSQDQGWSGYTF.

The chain combines TRBV2 with TRBJ1-5; the D gene is possibly TRBD1 (6 bases). V gave up 7 bases and J gave up 3 bases, with 13 bases separating them. Germline CDR1 and CDR2: SNHLY and FYNNEI. The CDR3 length is 14 residues. CDR3 sequence: CASNSDRFNQPQHF. In nucleotides, the CDR3 is TGTGCCAGCAATTCGGACAGATTCAATCAGCCCCAGCATTTT.

The chain carries TRBV5-1 and TRBJ1-1; D is perhaps TRBD1 (6 bases). The CDR3 totals 12 residues. V dropped 0 bases and J dropped 11 bases, with 11 bases sitting between them. From germline, CDR1 is SGHRS and CDR2 YFSETQ. Here the CDR3 DNA reads TGCGCCAGCAGCTTGGCAGGGGTCGGGGCTTTCTTT. As protein: CASSLAGVGAFF.

The chain has TRBV6-6 and TRBJ1-6, with TRBD1 matching over 7 bases. In germline, CDR1 is MNHNY, CDR2 SVGAGI (reference sequence). CDR3 length equals 14 residues. V lost 6 bases, J lost 7 bases, and 6 bases stayed unmatched. In nucleotides, the CDR3 is TGTGCCAGCAGGCCTGACAGGGACAATTCACCCCTCCACTTT. It translates to CASRPDRDNSPLHF.

In this sample, this clone turned up once. The genes are TRBV7-9 and TRBJ2-5; 13 positions match TRBD2. With V trimmed by 1 base and J by 5 bases, 7 bases remained unmatched. The germline V gene encodes CDR1 SEHNR and CDR2 FQNEAQ (reference sequence). The CDR3 runs 17 residues. The CDR3 loop is CASSLELAGGPRETQYF. CDR3 nucleotides: TGTGCCAGCAGCTTAGAACTAGCGGGAGGGCCGAGGGAGACCCAGTACTTC.

J is TRBJ1-2 and V is TRBV29-1; D is perhaps TRBD1 (6 bases). The CDR3 loop spans 14 amino acids. Germline assignment: CDR1 SQVTM and CDR2 ANQGSEA. With 2 bases removed from V and 8 bases from J, the gap between germline ends came to 18 bases. The CDR3 DNA is TGCAGCGTTGAAAGTGGGGGCAGGGGATTAGGCTACACCTTC. Encoded protein: CSVESGGRGLGYTF.

The rearrangement uses TRBV5-1 and TRBJ2-2, with D tentatively TRBD1 (6 bases). Germline V gives CDR1 SGHRS, CDR2 YFSETQ. V was clipped by 0 bases and J by 0 bases, with 18 bases between them. The CDR3 sequence is 19 residues long. CDR3 sequence reads: CASSLGIRPGVPNTGELFF. The CDR3 DNA sequence: TGCGCCAGCAGCTTGGGTATCCGGCCAGGGGTACCGAACACCGGGGAGCTGTTTTTT. Full variable domain (remainder filled in from reference TRBV5-1 and TRBJ2-2): KAGVTQTPRYLIKTRGQQVTLSCSPISGHRSVSWYQQTPGQGLQFLFEYFSETQRNKGNFPGRFSGRQFSNSRSEMNVSTLELGDSALYLCASSLGIRPGVPNTGELFFGEGSRLTVL.

The gene calls are TRBV19 and TRBJ2-1, with 8 bases fitting TRBD2. The CDR3 is 15 residues long. With 3 bases clipped from V and 6 bases from J, the junction kept 7 bases outside the gene matches. CDR1 and CDR2 from the germline V gene are LNHDA and SQIVND (reference sequence). Here the CDR3 DNA reads TGTGCCAGTAGTATCGGGGTAGCGGGATTCAATGAGCAGTTCTTC. This gives the protein CASSIGVAGFNEQFF.

The CDR3 DNA reads as TGTGCCAGCTCACTCGCCGGGGAAGCTTTCTTT. Its protein is CASSLAGEAFF. The chain carries TRBV18 and TRBJ1-1; D call uncertain. Germline assignment: CDR1 KGHSH and CDR2 LQKENI. The V and J ends lost 4 bases and 8 bases respectively, with 8 bases between them. This CDR3 region has 11 residues.

The chain recombines TRBV5-5 with TRBJ1-4, with 10 positions matching TRBD1. This CDR3 is built from 15 residues. Trimming at V came to 4 bases and at J to 6 bases, leaving 6 bases not matched to a gene. The V gene's germline CDR1 is SGHKS and CDR2 YYEKEE (reference sequence). In nucleotides, the CDR3 is TGTGCCAGCAGCCTGATGACAGGGGGCTATGAAAAACTGTTTTTT. Translated: CASSLMTGGYEKLFF.

The chain couples TRBV19 to TRBJ1-2; TRBD1 matches at 12 bases. V was clipped by 9 bases and J by 4 bases; unmatched bases: 18. The CDR3 runs 18 residues. Germline lookup yields CDR1 LNHDA and CDR2 SQIVND (reference sequence). The CDR3 reads CASQAGQGANHVAYGYTF. In nucleotides, the CDR3 is TGTGCCAGCCAAGCGGGACAGGGGGCGAACCACGTCGCCTATGGCTACACCTTC.

V gene TRBV2 combines with J gene TRBJ2-3; D is possibly TRBD1 (5 bases). The CDR3 contains 14 residues. The V gene's germline CDR1 is SNHLY and CDR2 FYNNEI. V lost 7 bases to trimming and J lost 1 base, with 12 bases between them. CDR3 nucleotides: TGTGCCAGCACTCAGGGTCATGGCACAGATACGCAGTATTTT. Amino acid sequence: CASTQGHGTDTQYF.

The genes are TRBV6-5 and TRBJ1-2, with 7 bases aligning to TRBD1. In germline, CDR1 is MNHEY, CDR2 SVGAGI. Trimming took 0 bases from V and 4 from J; bases not matched to a gene: 8. The CDR3 covers 16 residues. The CDR3 spells CASSYSSDRIPYGYTF. CDR3 bases: TGTGCCAGCAGTTACTCTTCGGACAGGATACCCTATGGCTACACCTTC.

The chain joins TRBV30 to TRBJ2-5, with a weak D call TRBD2 (6 bases). CDR1 is GTSNPN and CDR2 is SVGIG in the germline V gene (reference sequence). This CDR3 comprises 16 residues. Trimming removed 2 bases from V and 1 base from J, with 17 bases in between. The CDR3 loop is CAWSSARQAGQETQYF. The CDR3 nucleotides are TGTGCCTGGAGTTCCGCTAGACAAGCGGGCCAAGAGACCCAGTACTTC.